This passage covers 12 T cell receptor beta chains from one sample sequenced in a study of cytomegalovirus exposure and HLA in healthy donors. 60 Vbeta and 13 Jbeta primers were used in PCR. Repertoires were generated with immunoSEQ multiplex PCR, while TCRdb's copy carries only in-frame clones and drops some. The table lists about 98,000 clones, over 75% of them singletons. Sequencing was carried out using PBMCs. The receptors originated from a female donor in good health and CMV-seropositive.

V gene TRBV28 combines with J gene TRBJ2-7; D may be TRBD1 (6 bases). Trimming pared 9 bases from V and 6 bases from J, leaving 18 bases between. The CDR3 consists of 13 residues. CDR1 and CDR2 (germline): MDHEN, SYDVKM. CDR3 coding DNA: TGTGCCAGTCGGCAGGACAGTCCTTTCGAGCAGTACTTC. This gives the protein CASRQDSPFEQYF.

This clone appeared once. V is TRBV14 and J is TRBJ2-1; D gene uncertain. This CDR3 contains 14 residues. V gave up 5 bases and J gave up 4 bases, with 12 bases separating them. Germline values: CDR1 SGHDN, CDR2 FVKESK. CDR3 sequence (DNA): TGTGCCAGCAGCAGCCTCATCTCGTACAATGAGCAGTTCTTC. It yields the protein CASSSLISYNEQFF. The full variable domain, completed using reference TRBV14 and TRBJ2-1, is EAGVTQFPSHSVIEKGQTVTLRCDPISGHDNLYWYRRVMGKEIKFLLHFVKESKQDESGMPNNRFLAERTGGTYSTLKVQPAELEDSGVYFCASSSLISYNEQFFGPGTRLTVL.

This clone has only one observation. The V gene is TRBV19, the J gene TRBJ1-2; 11 bases line up with TRBD1. Germline V lookup: CDR1 LNHDA, CDR2 SQIVND (reference sequence). The CDR3 consists of 16 residues. V trimming: 8 bases; J trimming: 5 bases; junction bases outside the gene matches: 13. The CDR3 sequence is CASSKPFRDRGYGYTF. The CDR3, as DNA: TGTGCCAGTTCTAAGCCGTTCCGGGACAGGGGGTATGGCTACACCTTC.

This chain joins TRBV10-3 and TRBJ2-3; D might be TRBD2 (5 bases). V lost 0 bases, J lost 10 bases, and 17 bases lay in between. Per germline, CDR1 ENHRY and CDR2 SYGVKD. The CDR3 has 15 amino acids. CDR3 sequence reads: CAISESEVLGRAQYF. The CDR3 DNA reads as TGTGCCATCAGTGAGTCGGAGGTGTTAGGGCGTGCGCAGTATTTT.

This chain uses TRBV9 with TRBJ2-3; 11 nucleotides line up with TRBD2. Germline assignment: CDR1 SGDLS and CDR2 YYNGEE. The length of the CDR3 is 17 residues. The ends lost 3 bases at V and 2 bases at J; junction bases unmatched: 8. The CDR3 region has the DNA TGTGCCAGCAGCGAGGGGGGGACTAGCGGTAACACAGATACGCAGTATTTT. Translation: CASSEGGTSGNTDTQYF.

Written as DNA, the CDR3 is TGTGCCAGCAGTCGACAGGGTGGGCATGAAAAACTGTTTTTT. This translates into CASSRQGGHEKLFF. V usage is TRBV6-5 and J usage is TRBJ1-4; 7 bases are a match to TRBD1. Germline CDR1 reads MNHEY; CDR2 reads SVGAGI. Trimming took 5 bases from V and 6 from J; bases not matched to a gene: 6. The CDR3 is 14 amino acids.

Concerning this clone itself: The identical CDR3 is also encoded by other nucleotide sequences in the sample. This chain links TRBV19 with TRBJ2-1; 9 bases are shared with TRBD2. The CDR3 contains 14 residues. Germline values: CDR1 LNHDA, CDR2 SQIVND (reference sequence). After removal of 3 bases from V and 9 bases from J, the junction contained 6 bases not matched to a gene. The chain's CDR3 is CASSILAGDGEQFF. As DNA, the CDR3 is TGTGCCAGTAGTATCTTAGCGGGAGACGGTGAGCAGTTCTTC.

A few counts support this clone. The chain carries TRBV7-9 and TRBJ1-6, with D perhaps matching TRBD1 (5 bases). Germline V gene data show CDR1 as SEHNR and CDR2 as FQNEAQ (reference sequence). The CDR3 totals 17 residues. Trimming took off 4 bases at V and 7 bases at J, with 20 bases between the two ends. The CDR3: CASSSHDRTGGNSPLHF. CDR3 DNA: TGTGCCAGCAGCTCTCACGACCGGACGGGGGGGAATTCACCCCTCCACTTT.

This chain uses TRBV6-4 with TRBJ2-1; no clear D gene. Between the trimmed V and J ends, which lost 0 bases and 0 bases, there was a span of 9 bases. The CDR3 covers 16 residues. CDR1 is MRHNA, CDR2 SNTAGT, per germline. DNA for the CDR3: TGTGCCAGCAGTGACTCAGAGGCTAGCTCCTACAATGAGCAGTTCTTC. Translated, it gives CASSDSEASSYNEQFF.

The J gene is TRBJ1-2, the V gene TRBV27, with 8 positions matching TRBD1. The V gene's germline CDR1 is MNHEY and CDR2 SMNVEV (reference sequence). Trimming cost V 5 bases and J 8 bases; bases outside gene matches: 7. The CDR3 has 13 residues. CDR3 residues: CASSAQGARGYTF. CDR3 bases: TGTGCCAGCAGTGCTCAGGGGGCGCGGGGCTACACCTTC.

The rearrangement links TRBV18 to TRBJ1-4; TRBD1 aligns across 7 bases. The CDR3 consists of 15 residues. V dropped 4 bases and J dropped 0; count of bases not matched to a gene: 2. Germline loops: CDR1 KGHSH, CDR2 LQKENI. The CDR3: CASSLQGATNEKLFF. The DNA for the CDR3 is TGTGCCAGCTCACTCCAGGGGGCAACTAATGAAAAACTGTTTTTT. The full variable domain, its missing parts supplied by reference TRBV18 and TRBJ1-4, is NAGVMQNPRHLVRRRGQEARLRCSPMKGHSHVYWYRQLPEEGLKFMVYLQKENIIDESGMPKERFSAEFPKEGPSILRIQQVVRGDSAAYFCASSLQGATNEKLFFGSGTQLSVL.

This clone appeared a few times. The rearrangement joins TRBV7-9 to TRBJ2-2, with 8 positions matching TRBD1. With 3 bases clipped from V and 2 bases from J, the junction kept 8 bases outside the gene matches. Germline V gene lookup returns CDR1 SEHNR and CDR2 FQNEAQ (reference sequence). There are 17 residues in the CDR3. This CDR3 is CASSLLSQGVNTGELFF. Written as DNA, the CDR3 is TGTGCCAGCAGCTTGTTATCACAGGGGGTTAACACCGGGGAGCTGTTTTTT.